These 14 T cell receptor beta chains were sequenced from one sample in a study of beta chain features in type 1 diabetes. Their antigens remain unidentified. cDNA synthesis used the whole RNA isolate, giving expressed TCRB sequences. Clones were sequenced by immunoSEQ multiplex PCR, and TCRdb holds only the in-frame ones, with some missing. The data show hundreds of thousands of clones, around an eighth seen once. Study conclusions and caveats: Shortening of TCRB CDR3s, moderate but significant, appeared in all four CD4+ subsets of Type 1 diabetes patients.

Input material: naive CD4+ T cells from blood. The receptors shown here come from a young man with type 1 diabetes.

This sequence joins TRBV7-8 and TRBJ2-2; D might be TRBD1 (6 bases). V was clipped by 1 base and J by 4 bases, with 13 bases between them. Looked up from germline, CDR1 is SGHVS and CDR2 is FQNEAQ. The CDR3 consists of 16 residues. The DNA of the CDR3 is TGTGCCAGCAGCTTAGGTGTAGGACAGCTCACCGGGGAGCTGTTTTTT. Its protein is CASSLGVGQLTGELFF.

This sequence joins TRBV11-3 and TRBJ2-3; 7 bases agree with TRBD2. The CDR3 has 15 residues. V dropped 3 bases and J dropped 5; count of bases not matched to a gene: 8. From germline, CDR1 is SGHNT and CDR2 YENEEA. CDR3: CASSFEGGGVDTQYF. CDR3 bases: TGTGCCAGCAGCTTTGAAGGCGGGGGAGTAGATACGCAGTATTTT.

The chain links TRBV11-2 to TRBJ2-3; D is unclear. Germline V lookup: CDR1 SGHAT, CDR2 FQNNGV. Trimming took 3 bases from V and 2 from J, leaving 6 bases between them. CDR3 length: 13 residues. The CDR3 DNA follows: TGTGCCAGCAGCTTTCCGCACACAGATACGCAGTATTTT. It is translated as CASSFPHTDTQYF.

This clone was observed a few times. This sample also contains other DNA sequences that code for the same CDR3. The gene calls are TRBV7-6 and TRBJ1-4; D may be TRBD1 (5 bases). CDR1 and CDR2 from the germline V gene are SGHVS and FNYEAQ. Trimming took 5 bases from V and 2 from J, leaving 9 bases between them. CDR3 length: 14 amino acids. The CDR3 loop is CASSLQATNEKLFF. The CDR3 coding sequence is TGTGCCAGCAGCCTACAGGCGACTAATGAAAAACTGTTTTTT.

V is TRBV5-6 and J is TRBJ1-1; D possibly corresponds to TRBD1 (5 bases). V was clipped by 2 bases and J by 7 bases, with 9 bases between them. CDR1 is SGHDT and CDR2 is YYEEEE in the germline V gene. The CDR3 consists of 12 residues. The CDR3 coding sequence is TGTGCCAGCAGCTTCAGGGTTGGTGAAGCTTTCTTT. Residues: CASSFRVGEAFF.

CDR3 bases: TGTGCCAGCCAGGGACAGTTCGATGGCTACACCTTC. This codes for CASQGQFDGYTF. This chain links TRBV6-5 with TRBJ1-2; TRBD1 agrees at 7 bases. Trimming removed 8 bases from V and 6 bases from J; junction bases left unmatched: 6. Germline CDR1 is MNHEY and CDR2 is SVGAGI. There are 12 residues in the CDR3.

This clone was found a few times. The chain uses TRBV18 and TRBJ1-2; unclear D gene. Germline V gene lookup returns CDR1 KGHSH and CDR2 LQKENI. V was clipped by 3 bases and J by 7 bases, with 12 bases between them. The CDR3 loop spans 13 amino acids. CDR3 DNA: TGTGCCAGCTCACCTTCACAGAGCTCTGGCTACACCTTC. It yields the protein CASSPSQSSGYTF.

This clone was counted only a few times. The gene calls are TRBV6-4 and TRBJ1-2, with D unresolved. V lost 6 bases, J lost 2 bases, and 13 bases lay in between. Germline lookup yields CDR1 MRHNA and CDR2 SNTAGT. This CDR3 spans 14 amino acids. CDR3 sequence reads: CASSPEGRNYGYTF. DNA for the CDR3: TGTGCCAGCAGCCCCGAAGGGCGGAACTATGGCTACACCTTC.

The chain uses TRBV2 and TRBJ2-7; D gene unclear. This CDR3 is built from 12 residues. Germline V gives CDR1 SNHLY, CDR2 FYNNEI. The germline V and J ends were trimmed by 5 bases and 9 bases, with 14 bases remaining between them. CDR3 coding DNA: TGTGCCAGCAGTCCCGACCAGTTCGGGCAGTACTTC. Its protein is CASSPDQFGQYF.

This clone appeared a single time. The genes are TRBV9 and TRBJ1-6; a weak D match, TRBD1 (6 bases). The CDR3 runs to 15 residues. Trimming shortened V by 0 bases and J by 8 bases, and 12 bases separated the two germline ends. Germline V CDR1 and CDR2: SGDLS, YYNGEE. CDR3 residues: CASSVAPQGDSPLHF. DNA for the CDR3: TGTGCCAGCAGCGTAGCACCACAGGGCGATTCACCCCTCCACTTT.

This clone was observed a few times. The chain couples TRBV18 to TRBJ2-1, with 8 bases aligning to TRBD2. The CDR3 contains 16 residues. Per germline, CDR1 KGHSH and CDR2 LQKENI. Trimming at V came to 1 base and at J to 6 bases, leaving 8 bases not matched to a gene. The CDR3 loop reads CASSPLRSGVSNEQFF. The CDR3, as DNA: TGTGCCAGCTCACCACTCCGTAGCGGGGTTAGCAATGAGCAGTTCTTC.

The sample holds a few counts of this clone. V and J are TRBV15 and TRBJ1-5; perhaps TRBD1 as D (5 bases). The CDR3 sequence is 12 residues long. V was pared by 8 bases and J by 2 bases, with 7 bases between. Germline-derived CDR1 and CDR2 are LNHNV and YYDKDF (reference sequence). The CDR3 sequence: CATSGGNQPQHF. The CDR3 bases are TGTGCCACCTCGGGGGGCAATCAGCCCCAGCATTTT.

The rearrangement joins TRBV25-1 to TRBJ2-1; tentatively, D is TRBD2 (6 bases). Germline V gene lookup returns CDR1 MGHDK and CDR2 SYGVNS. CDR3 length: 15 residues. The V and J ends lost 3 bases and 3 bases respectively, with 12 bases between them. The CDR3 reads CASSDAASVYNEQFF. The CDR3 DNA reads as TGTGCCAGCAGTGATGCGGCTAGCGTCTACAATGAGCAGTTCTTC.

The chain links TRBV7-2 to TRBJ1-2; 10 bases are shared with TRBD1. CDR1 and CDR2 (germline): SGHTA, FQGNSA. This CDR3 is 17 amino acids long. Losses at the gene ends were 1 base for V and 2 bases for J; bases not matched to a gene: 7. CDR3 sequence: CASSLGTGGTLNYGYTF. CDR3 bases: TGTGCCAGCAGCTTAGGGACAGGGGGAACACTCAACTATGGCTACACCTTC.